These 3 T cell receptor beta chains share one sample of origin, sequenced in a study of blood T cell repertoires in COVID-19. Data came from immunoSEQ multiplex PCR; TCRdb stores just in-frame clones and leaves some out. The profile shows 450,000 to 500,000 clones, around 90% of them singletons. Material for sequencing was PBMCs or T cells enriched from blood (not recorded which). The origin of the receptors is a woman between 18 and 29 years old who had recovered from COVID-19.

V usage is TRBV19 and J usage is TRBJ1-1; TRBD1 aligns across 8 bases. The CDR3 is 17 amino acids. Germline assignment: CDR1 LNHDA and CDR2 SQIVND (reference sequence). The junction had 10 bases not matched to a gene; V was cut back by 3 bases and J by 1 base. DNA of the CDR3: TGTGCCAGTAGTATGCCCCACCCCGGGACAGGGAACACTGAAGCTTTCTTT. Amino acids: CASSMPHPGTGNTEAFF. The variable domain in full, completed from reference TRBV19 and TRBJ1-1, reads DGGITQSPKYLFRKEGQNVTLSCEQNLNHDAMYWYRQDPGQGLRLIYYSQIVNDFQKGDIAEGYSVSREKKESFPLTVTSAQKNPTAFYLCASSMPHPGTGNTEAFFGQGTRLTVV.

The table lists this clone with a few counts. The rearrangement joins TRBV19 to TRBJ1-5; D ambiguous. The CDR3 contains 14 residues. With 4 bases removed from V and 4 bases from J, the gap between germline ends came to 11 bases. The germline gives CDR1 LNHDA, CDR2 SQIVND (reference sequence). CDR3 in amino acids: CASSTPGMNQPQHF. CDR3 sequence (DNA): TGTGCCAGTAGTACCCCCGGGATGAATCAGCCCCAGCATTTT. The variable domain in full, completed from reference TRBV19 and TRBJ1-5, reads DGGITQSPKYLFRKEGQNVTLSCEQNLNHDAMYWYRQDPGQGLRLIYYSQIVNDFQKGDIAEGYSVSREKKESFPLTVTSAQKNPTAFYLCASSTPGMNQPQHFGDGTRLSIL.

The chain employs TRBV11-2 and TRBJ2-3; 9 bases map to TRBD1. Trimming cost V 4 bases and J 1 base; bases outside gene matches: 3. Germline-derived CDR1 and CDR2 are SGHAT and FQNNGV. This CDR3 contains 15 residues. The CDR3 loop is CASSYRGLGTDTQYF. CDR3 bases: TGTGCCAGCAGCTACAGGGGGCTTGGCACAGATACGCAGTATTTT.